The sequence of this T cell receptor beta chain was determined in a study of T cell repertoires in cytomegalovirus infection. Background on the study: Recently described HLA-C-restricted plus well-studied HLA-B-restricted CMV epitopes were used.

This clonotype was seen more than once but under ten times. Its antigen remains unknown. The CDR3 runs to 15 residues. From germline, CDR1 is SNHLY and CDR2 FYNNEI. The V and J ends lost 2 bases and 4 bases respectively, with 12 bases between them. TCRdb processed the reads anew with MiXCR; each CDR3 protein has one entry. The sample lists approximately 910,000 distinct CDR3 sequences; around 32% were seen once. The sequence was obtained from a human donor in good health (CMV status not recorded). Some clones in this sample may be carry-over from other donors' samples. The J gene is TRBJ2-1, the V gene TRBV2; no reliable D call. The input for sequencing was cultured CD8+ T cells from PBMCs, taken from culture after CMV antigen stimulation. For the CDR3, the DNA is TGTGCCAGCAGTGAATGGGTAGGCTCTTACAATGAGCAGTTCTTC. The encoded protein is CASSEWVGSYNEQFF. The full variable domain, in which reference TRBV2 and TRBJ2-1 provide the parts outside the CDR3, is EPEVTQTPSHQVTQMGQEVILRCVPISNHLYFYWYRQILGQKVEFLVSFYNNEISEKSEIFDDQFSVERPDGSNFTLKIRSTKLEDSAMYFCASSEWVGSYNEQFFGPGTRLTVL.